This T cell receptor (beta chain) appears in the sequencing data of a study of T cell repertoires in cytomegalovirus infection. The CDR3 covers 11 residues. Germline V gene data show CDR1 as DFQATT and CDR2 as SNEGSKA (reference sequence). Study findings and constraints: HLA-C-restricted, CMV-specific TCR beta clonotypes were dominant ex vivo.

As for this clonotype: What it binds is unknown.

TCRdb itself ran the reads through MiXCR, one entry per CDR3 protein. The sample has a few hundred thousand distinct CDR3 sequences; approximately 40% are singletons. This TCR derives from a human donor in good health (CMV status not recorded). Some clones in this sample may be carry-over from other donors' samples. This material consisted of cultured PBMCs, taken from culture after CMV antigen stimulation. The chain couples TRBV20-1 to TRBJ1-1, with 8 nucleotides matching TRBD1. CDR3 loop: CSGQGASEAFF. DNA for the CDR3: TGCAGCGGACAGGGAGCTTCTGAAGCTTTCTTT.